Below are 20 T cell receptor beta chains sequenced from a single sample in a study of tumor and adjacent non-tumor tissue in lung cancer. No cell sorting was done before RNA was extracted from the tissue. The library came from three nested PCR rounds adapted from ARM-PCR protocols. TCRdb fed the multiplex PCR reads into MiXCR, producing one record per CDR3 protein. The data hold some 99,000 distinct CDR3 sequences, with roughly 73% observed a single time. Sequenced: lung tumor tissue. The receptors originated from a woman aged 60 to 75 with non-small cell lung cancer.

The V gene is TRBV4-3, the J gene TRBJ2-7; D gene uncertain. Trimming removed 3 bases from V and 2 bases from J, with 14 bases in between. CDR3 length equals 15 residues. Germline V CDR1 and CDR2: LGHNA, YSLEER. Here the CDR3 reads CASSQEPQDTYEQYF. DNA for the CDR3: TGCGCCAGCAGCCAGGAACCCCAGGATACCTACGAGCAGTACTTC.

This clonotype has ten or more counts. The chain is built from TRBV4-3 and TRBJ1-2; 10 bases agree with TRBD1. V shed 0 bases, J shed 8 bases, and the junction held 9 bases outside the gene matches. From germline, CDR1 is LGHNA and CDR2 YSLEER. CDR3 length: 16 amino acids. The CDR3 here is CASSQDRQGAVYGYTF. CDR3 sequence (DNA): TGCGCCAGCAGCCAAGATCGACAGGGGGCAGTTTACGGCTACACCTTC.

Turning to this clonotype: This may come from a read error, since a much larger clone is one base off. V gene TRBV4-3 combines with J gene TRBJ2-1; 10 nucleotides match TRBD2. V trimming: 4 bases; J trimming: 9 bases; junction bases outside the gene matches: 12. CDR3 size: 16 residues. Germline CDR1 is LGHNA and CDR2 is YSLEER. The CDR3 sequence is CASSREGLASSGEQFF. Here the CDR3 DNA reads TGCGCCAGCAGCCGAGAGGGACTAGCGAGCTCGGGTGAGCAGTTCTTC.

The J gene is TRBJ2-7, the V gene TRBV5-1; D gene uncertain. The CDR3 is 13 amino acids. CDR1 SGHRS and CDR2 YFSETQ come from the germline V gene. V dropped 4 bases and J dropped 7 bases, with 15 bases sitting between them. This CDR3 is CASSPAKSYEQYF. In DNA, the CDR3 is TGCGCCAGCAGCCCGGCTAAGTCGTATGAGCAGTACTTC.

Concerning this clonotype: An end of the junction does not agree with germline; a read error may underlie this. The chain joins TRBV4-2 to TRBJ2-3; D is possibly TRBD2 (6 bases). CDR1 is LGHNA, CDR2 YNFKEQ, per germline. The CDR3 is made up of 16 amino acids. CDR3 in DNA: TGTACCAGCAGCCAAATAAGACTAGACGCCATAGATACGCAGTATTTT. It encodes CTSSQIRLDAIDTQYF.

V is TRBV28 and J is TRBJ1-2; possibly TRBD1 for D (5 bases). There are 17 residues in the CDR3. Germline V lookup: CDR1 MDHEN, CDR2 SYDVKM. Trimming took off 1 base at V and 1 base at J, with 16 bases between the two ends. CDR3 in DNA: TGTGCCAGCAGTTTATATGGGGGGGGTGGTTTTAACTATGGCTACACCTTC. Translation: CASSLYGGGGFNYGYTF.

This clonotype appeared a few times. The chain employs TRBV10-3 and TRBJ2-1, with 8 positions matching TRBD2. From germline, CDR1 is ENHRY and CDR2 SYGVKD. Germline trimming cut 0 bases from V and 7 bases from J; bases unmatched to any gene: 8. There are 16 residues in the CDR3. CDR3 nucleotide sequence: TGTGCCATCAGTGAGTCCCTAACTAGCGGTGAAAATGAGCAGTTCTTC. Encoded protein: CAISESLTSGENEQFF.

The rearrangement uses TRBV20-1 and TRBJ2-7; 10 positions match TRBD1. This CDR3 has 14 residues. The ends lost 2 bases at V and 10 bases at J; junction bases unmatched: 11. Per germline, CDR1 DFQATT and CDR2 SNEGSKA (reference sequence). The CDR3, as DNA: TGCAGTGCTAGACAGGACAGGGGGTCTAGGGACCAGTACTTC. Protein product: CSARQDRGSRDQYF.

Points on this clonotype: This may arise from a read error, as a much more abundant clone is one base away. The chain's CDR3 is CSAEVGSTDTQYF. The CDR3, as DNA: TGCAGCGCTGAAGTGGGAAGTACAGATACGCAGTATTTT. The chain recombines TRBV29-1 with TRBJ2-3; D is undetermined. The CDR3 is made up of 13 amino acids. CDR1 and CDR2 from the germline V gene are SQVTM and ANQGSEA.

This clonotype was detected a few times. One end of the junction is discordant with germline, which a read error may explain. The J gene is TRBJ1-6, the V gene TRBV11-2; D remains unclear. Germline V gene data show CDR1 as SGHAT and CDR2 as FQNNGV. This CDR3 comprises 14 residues. The CDR3 protein is CASSLEGTKSPLHF. In nucleotides, the CDR3 is TGTGCCAGTAGCTTAGAAGGAACTAAATCACCCCTCCACTTT.

As concerns this clonotype: One junction end does not reproduce the germline sequence, and a read error may be involved. This rearrangement joins TRBV20-1 to TRBJ2-3; the match to TRBD2 covers 12 bases. CDR1 is DFQATT and CDR2 is SNEGSKA in the germline V gene (reference sequence). The CDR3 extends over 16 amino acids. The CDR3 loop is CRARASLAGGADTQYF. The CDR3 nucleotides are TGCAGAGCTAGGGCCAGCCTAGCGGGAGGGGCAGATACACAGTATTTT.

About this clonotype: It may be a read error: a sequence one base away is much more abundant. The chain couples TRBV20-1 to TRBJ1-1; D possibly corresponds to TRBD1 (5 bases). In germline, CDR1 is DFQATT, CDR2 SNEGSKA (reference sequence). The CDR3 loop spans 14 amino acids. The germline V and J ends were trimmed by 6 bases and 3 bases, with 17 bases remaining between them. CDR3 residues: CSAKKQDVDTEAFF. The CDR3, as DNA: TGCAGTGCAAAAAAACAGGACGTGGACACTGAAGCTTTCTTT.

This clonotype came up many times. This chain connects TRBV6-2 or TRBV6-3 to TRBJ1-1, with TRBD1 identical over 9 bases. Germline-derived CDR1 and CDR2 are MNHEY and SVGEGT. The V gene end was trimmed by 6 bases and the J gene end by 2 bases; junction bases not matched to a gene: 1. The CDR3 is 13 residues long. The DNA for the CDR3 is TGTGCCAGCAGGGACAGGGGAAACACTGAAGCTTTCTTT. Protein: CASRDRGNTEAFF.

With regard to this clonotype: This may arise from a read error, as a much more abundant clone is one base away. The chain has TRBV12-3 or TRBV12-4 and TRBJ2-2; D gene ambiguous. Trimming stripped 5 bases from V and 5 bases from J, with 6 bases between. The CDR3 extends over 12 amino acids. This CDR3 reads CASSLHTGELFF. CDR3 sequence (DNA): TGTGCCAGCAGTCTTCATACCGGGGAGCTGTTTTTT.

On this clonotype itself: This may be a read error: a much more frequent sequence differs by one nucleotide. The chain links TRBV6-5 to TRBJ2-2; 7 nucleotides match TRBD1. Germline V lookup: CDR1 MNHEY, CDR2 SVGAGI. The CDR3 has 17 amino acids. The CDR3 loop reads CVSSYSAQGIITGELFF. In DNA, the CDR3 is TGTGTCAGCAGTTACTCAGCACAGGGGATTATTACCGGGGAGCTGTTTTTT.

This clonotype has a count of ten or more. The V call is TRBV20-1, the J call TRBJ2-1; the match to TRBD2 covers 9 bases. Germline V lookup: CDR1 DFQATT, CDR2 SNEGSKA (reference sequence). J gave up 5 bases and V 7 bases, and 6 bases lay outside the gene matches. The CDR3 covers 13 residues. CDR3 residues: CSVPLAGNNEQFF. The CDR3 region has the DNA TGCAGTGTACCTCTAGCGGGGAACAATGAGCAGTTCTTC.

Remarks on this clonotype: A clone one base away is much larger, so this may be a read error. The gene calls are TRBV6-6 and TRBJ2-7, with 7 bases matching TRBD2. J gave up 1 base and V 7 bases, and 4 bases lay outside the gene matches. CDR1 MNHNY and CDR2 SVGAGI come from the germline V gene (reference sequence). This CDR3 comprises 13 residues. The CDR3, as DNA: TGTGCCAGCACCCGGGAGGTGTCCTACGAGCAGTACTTC. Its translation: CASTREVSYEQYF.

Worth noting for this clonotype: Since no conserved phenylalanine or tryptophan closes the CDR3, a read error is the likely cause. The gene calls are TRBV11-3 and TRBJ2-2; tentative D call: TRBD2 (7 bases). The CDR3 contains 14 residues. The germline gives CDR1 SGHNT, CDR2 YENEEA. The CDR3 DNA reads TGTGCCAGCAGCTTCAATCGGCAAGGGGGGGAACTGTTTCTT. Residues: CASSFNRQGGELFL.

CDR3 DNA: TGTGCCAGCAGCTTGGAACGGGAATCAAGGGATGAGCAGTTCTTC. This encodes CASSLERESRDEQFF. V and J are TRBV5-6 and TRBJ2-1; tentative D call: TRBD2 (5 bases). CDR3 length equals 15 residues. The germline V and J ends were trimmed by 0 bases and 8 bases, with 15 bases remaining between them. Germline-derived CDR1 and CDR2 are SGHDT and YYEEEE. The variable domain in full, completed from reference TRBV5-6 and TRBJ2-1, reads DAGVTQSPTHLIKTRGQQVTLRCSPKSGHDTVSWYQQALGQGPQFIFQYYEEEERQRGNFPDRFSGHQFPNYSSELNVNALLLGDSALYLCASSLERESRDEQFFGPGTRLTVL.

On this clonotype itself: No conserved phenylalanine or tryptophan is present at the end of the CDR3, so a read error is the likely explanation. V gene TRBV4-2 combines with J gene TRBJ2-1; 9 nucleotides align to TRBD2. CDR1 and CDR2 from the germline V gene are LGHNA and YNFKEQ. This CDR3 contains 17 residues. CDR3 in amino acids: CASSQATTSGWMNEQFL. The CDR3 DNA reads TGTGCCAGTAGCCAGGCAACCACTAGCGGGTGGATGAATGAGCAGTTCTTA.